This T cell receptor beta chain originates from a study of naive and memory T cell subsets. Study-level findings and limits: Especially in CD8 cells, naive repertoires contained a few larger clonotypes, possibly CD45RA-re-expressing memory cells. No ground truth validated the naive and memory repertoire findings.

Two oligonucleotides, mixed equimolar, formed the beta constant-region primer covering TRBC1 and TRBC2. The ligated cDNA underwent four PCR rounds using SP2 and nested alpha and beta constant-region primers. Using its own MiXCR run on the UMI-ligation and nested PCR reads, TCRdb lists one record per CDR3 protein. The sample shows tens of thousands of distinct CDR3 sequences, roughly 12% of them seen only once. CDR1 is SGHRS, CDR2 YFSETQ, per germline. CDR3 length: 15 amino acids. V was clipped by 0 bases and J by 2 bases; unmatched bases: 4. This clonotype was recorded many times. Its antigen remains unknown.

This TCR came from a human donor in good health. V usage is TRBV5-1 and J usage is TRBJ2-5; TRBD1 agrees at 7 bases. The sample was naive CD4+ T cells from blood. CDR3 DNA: TGCGCCAGCAGCTTGGTGACAGGGAGACAAGAGACCCAGTACTTC. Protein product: CASSLVTGRQETQYF.